The next 17 T cell receptor beta chains were all read from a single sample in a study of blood T cell repertoires in COVID-19. Produced via immunoSEQ multiplex PCR; TCRdb's table is partial and in-frame only. The sample shows 150,000 to 200,000 clones, 80% to 90% of them seen only once. Source material: PBMCs or T cells enriched from blood (not recorded which). The origin of the receptors is a woman aged 40 to 50 with acute COVID-19.

V is TRBV14 and J is TRBJ2-4; the D gene is possibly TRBD1 (5 bases). The CDR3 has 18 residues. Trimming cost V 1 base and J 1 base, with 17 bases left between them. The V gene's germline CDR1 is SGHDN and CDR2 FVKESK. The CDR3 nucleotides are TGTGCCAGCAGCCAAGCCGATCTACAGGTCGGGGCCAAAAACATTCAGTACTTC. This gives the protein CASSQADLQVGAKNIQYF.

The genes are TRBV11-2 and TRBJ2-1, with 9 nucleotides matching TRBD2. The germline V gene has CDR1 SGHAT and CDR2 FQNNGV. V lost 0 bases to trimming and J lost 9 bases; unmatched junction nucleotides: 9. The CDR3 covers 16 residues. The DNA for the CDR3 is TGTGCCAGCAGCTTAGACGTTACCCGGACTAGCGTTGAGCAGTTCTTC. Protein product: CASSLDVTRTSVEQFF.

The CDR3 DNA is TGTGCCTGGAGTGGGGGACAGGGGGCTGGCTACACCTTC. This gives the protein CAWSGGQGAGYTF. The chain employs TRBV30 and TRBJ1-2, with TRBD1 matching 12 bases. This CDR3 spans 13 amino acids. Losses at the gene ends were 1 base for V and 7 bases for J; bases not matched to a gene: 1. Germline CDR1 reads GTSNPN; CDR2 reads SVGIG (reference sequence).

The table lists this clone with a few counts. This chain links TRBV18 with TRBJ1-5; 11 nucleotides match TRBD1. With V trimmed by 3 bases and J by 4 bases, 5 bases remained unmatched. This CDR3 comprises 16 residues. In germline, CDR1 is KGHSH, CDR2 LQKENI. The DNA of the CDR3 is TGTGCCAGCTCACCTTTGGGGACAGGGGGTAATCAGCCCCAGCATTTT. It yields the protein CASSPLGTGGNQPQHF.

This rearrangement joins TRBV12-3 or TRBV12-4 to TRBJ1-3; no clear D. The CDR3 has 13 residues. Trimming took 5 bases from V and 0 from J, leaving 5 bases between them. CDR3 sequence reads: CASSMSSGNTIYF. As DNA, the CDR3 is TGTGCCAGCAGTATGAGCTCTGGAAACACCATATATTTT.

This rearrangement joins TRBV9 to TRBJ2-5, with 14 bases that match TRBD2. The J segment lost 5 bases and the V segment lost 2 bases, leaving 8 bases of the junction unmatched. The germline gives CDR1 SGDLS, CDR2 YYNGEE. This CDR3 has 17 amino acids. The CDR3 sequence is CASSVGGTSGSRETQYF. DNA for the CDR3: TGTGCCAGCAGCGTGGGGGGGACTAGCGGGAGCCGGGAGACCCAGTACTTC.

The chain employs TRBV7-2 and TRBJ2-1, with D possibly TRBD2 on 5 matching bases. Trimming removed 1 base at V and 1 base at J, with 11 bases between. CDR3 length: 16 residues. Germline V gene sequence: CDR1 SGHTA, CDR2 FQGNSA. The CDR3 region has the DNA TGTGCCAGCAGCTTAGTGGTCAGGACTTCCTACAATGAGCAGTTCTTC. This sequence encodes CASSLVVRTSYNEQFF.

This clone was counted once. The rearrangement links TRBV6-5 to TRBJ1-4; unclear D gene. The germline V and J ends were trimmed by 0 bases and 7 bases, with 12 bases remaining between them. This CDR3 comprises 15 residues. Germline V CDR1 and CDR2: MNHEY, SVGAGI. DNA for the CDR3: TGTGCCAGCAGTTACTCGAGACGGGAAGGTGAAAAACTGTTTTTT. It specifies CASSYSRREGEKLFF.

The chain joins TRBV6-5 to TRBJ1-1; D gene ambiguous. This CDR3 region has 13 residues. V was shortened by 2 bases and J by 8 bases, with 12 bases between the two germline ends. Germline assignment: CDR1 MNHEY and CDR2 SVGAGI. DNA for the CDR3: TGTGCCAGCAGTTACAATGAGGGCTCCGAAGCTTTCTTT. Protein sequence: CASSYNEGSEAFF.

V usage is TRBV7-9 and J usage is TRBJ1-4, with a weak D call TRBD1 (5 bases). Trimming stripped 5 bases from V and 2 bases from J, with 15 bases between. The CDR3 is 16 amino acids. Germline assignment: CDR1 SEHNR and CDR2 FQNEAQ (reference sequence). CDR3 nucleotides: TGTGCCAGCAGCCCGACAGATTCCCTGACTAATGAAAAACTGTTTTTT. Translating it yields CASSPTDSLTNEKLFF.

V usage is TRBV19 and J usage is TRBJ1-1; D possibly corresponds to TRBD1 (6 bases). The length of the CDR3 is 14 residues. Trimming removed 3 bases at V and 1 base at J, with 9 bases between. CDR1 LNHDA and CDR2 SQIVND come from the germline V gene (reference sequence). CDR3 in DNA: TGTGCCAGTAGTATCCTCAGGGGGAACACTGAAGCTTTCTTT. Protein sequence: CASSILRGNTEAFF.

The chain links TRBV19 to TRBJ1-2; 10 positions match TRBD1. J lost 5 bases, V lost 6 bases, and 3 bases had no gene match. The CDR3 spans 13 residues. Germline V lookup: CDR1 LNHDA, CDR2 SQIVND (reference sequence). The DNA for the CDR3 is TGTGCCAGTAGAACGGGACAGGGGTATGGCTACACCTTC. As protein: CASRTGQGYGYTF.

The chain has TRBV5-4 and TRBJ2-2; D uncertain. Trimming shortened V by 4 bases and J by 1 base, and 11 bases separated the two germline ends. Germline assignment: CDR1 SGHNT and CDR2 YYREEE (reference sequence). The CDR3 covers 15 residues. CDR3 coding DNA: TGTGCCAGCAGCAAACAGATAGGGAACACCGGGGAGCTGTTTTTT. Translated, it gives CASSKQIGNTGELFF.

This chain's CDR3 is CASSYNSGSYNSPLHF. The CDR3 DNA is TGTGCCAGCAGCTATAACTCGGGCTCCTATAATTCACCCCTCCACTTT. The J gene is TRBJ1-6, the V gene TRBV13; no definite D call. Germline CDR1 reads PRHDT; CDR2 reads FYEKMQ (reference sequence). This CDR3 has 16 residues. Trimming removed 4 bases from V and 0 bases from J, with 10 bases in between.

This clone was recorded only once. Here the CDR3 reads CASSLRGYEQYF. The CDR3 region has the DNA TGTGCCAGCAGCTTACGGGGCTACGAGCAGTACTTC. V is TRBV7-8 and J is TRBJ2-7; D is possibly TRBD2 (5 bases). Between the trimmed V and J ends, which lost 2 bases and 3 bases, there was a span of 5 bases. CDR1 is SGHVS and CDR2 is FQNEAQ in the germline V gene. There are 12 residues in the CDR3.

The rearrangement uses TRBV6-1 and TRBJ1-2; D gene uncertain. CDR1 is MNHNS and CDR2 is SASEGT in the germline V gene. CDR3 length equals 15 residues. V was shortened by 1 base and J by 2 bases, with 11 bases between the two germline ends. This CDR3 is CASSEVSGSNYGYTF. CDR3 coding DNA: TGTGCCAGCAGTGAAGTATCCGGGTCCAACTATGGCTACACCTTC.

The chain couples TRBV18 to TRBJ2-1; TRBD2 might be the D (5 bases). The V end lost 6 bases, the J end lost 8 bases, and 11 bases lay between the germline ends. The CDR3 covers 12 residues. Germline V gives CDR1 KGHSH, CDR2 LQKENI. The CDR3 sequence is CASSFGRDEQFF. As DNA, the CDR3 is TGTGCCAGCTCTTTCGGGCGGGATGAGCAGTTCTTC.